The rows below give T cell receptor beta chains drawn from one sample of a study of blood T cell repertoires in COVID-19. The repertoire was sequenced with immunoSEQ multiplex PCR; TCRdb's copy has only in-frame clones and lacks some. The table includes more than 200,000 clones, less than 85% detected once. The sequenced sample consisted of peripheral blood. Every receptor here comes from a woman of 80 years or more with active or convalescent COVID-19. The CDR3 runs from the conserved cysteine through the conserved F or W. Each record gives: CDR3 protein, CDR3 DNA, J gene, D gene, CDR3 length, V gene, clone size. The D gene is left open where the match is weak. The size entry is marked missing in some rows and otherwise reads once, few, many or a size class.

CASSLIRTAPNYGYTF,TGTGCCAGCTCACTAATACGGACAGCCCCTAACTATGGCTACACCTTC,TRBJ1-2,.,16,TRBV18,.
CASSFYRGAQHF,TGTGCCAGCAGTTTCTACCGGGGGGCCCAGCATTTT,TRBJ1-5,.,12,TRBV28,.
CASSQGGRPGANVLTF,TGTGCCAGCAGCCAGGGGGGGAGGCCAGGGGCCAACGTCCTGACTTTC,TRBJ2-6,TRBD2,16,TRBV14,.
CASSLWDRPNTEAFF,TGTGCCAGCAGCCTCTGGGACAGACCGAACACTGAAGCTTTCTTT,TRBJ1-1,TRBD1,15,TRBV7-8,.
CASTGQVYGYTF,TGTGCCAGCACGGGACAGGTCTATGGCTACACCTTC,TRBJ1-2,TRBD1,12,TRBV28,few
CASSLDSSYGYTF,TGTGCCAGCAGCTTAGATTCGAGCTATGGCTACACCTTC,TRBJ1-2,.,13,TRBV11-2,.
CASSITGNSPLHF,TGTGCCAGCAGCATAACAGGGAACTCACCCCTCCACTTT,TRBJ1-6,.,13,TRBV7-9,.
CAWSGPGQGNQPQHF,TGTGCCTGGAGTGGACCGGGACAGGGCAATCAGCCCCAGCATTTT,TRBJ1-5,TRBD1,15,TRBV30,.
CATLTAGNGVINSPLHF,TGTGCCACCTTGACAGCAGGTAACGGCGTCATTAATTCACCCCTCCACTTT,TRBJ1-6,.,17,TRBV2,.
CASSWGTGLYNEQFF,TGTGCCAGCAGTTGGGGGACAGGGTTGTACAATGAGCAGTTCTTC,TRBJ2-1,TRBD1,15,TRBV6-5,once
CASSYSGGRANEQFF,TGTGCCAGCAGTTACTCCGGCGGGAGGGCCAATGAGCAGTTCTTC,TRBJ2-1,TRBD2,15,TRBV6-5,.
CATRRAVGSPLHF,TGTGCCACCCGGCGGGCTGTAGGTTCACCCCTCCACTTT,TRBJ1-6,.,13,TRBV10-3,.
CATSEDSWYGYTF,TGTGCCACCAGTGAGGACAGTTGGTATGGCTACACCTTC,TRBJ1-2,.,13,TRBV24-1,.
CASSDVGLRSYEQYF,TGTGCCAGCAGTGATGTTGGGCTTCGGTCCTACGAGCAGTACTTC,TRBJ2-7,.,15,TRBV2,.
CSVARQGRETQYF,TGCAGCGTTGCCCGACAGGGGCGGGAGACCCAGTACTTC,TRBJ2-5,TRBD1,13,TRBV29-1,.
CASTPSGDDTQYF,TGTGCCAGCACCCCCTCAGGGGACGATACGCAGTATTTT,TRBJ2-3,.,13,TRBV6-6,.
CAWSRQGAEKLFF,TGTGCCTGGAGTAGGCAGGGGGCTGAAAAACTGTTTTTT,TRBJ1-4,TRBD1,13,TRBV30,.
CASSPGGSPGELFF,TGTGCCAGCAGTCCAGGGGGCTCTCCCGGGGAGCTGTTTTTT,TRBJ2-2,TRBD1,14,TRBV28,.
CAWCRRDRATHEQYF,TGTGCCTGGTGTCGAAGGGACAGGGCAACCCACGAGCAGTACTTC,TRBJ2-7,TRBD1,15,TRBV30,once
CASSQVQGFSNNSPLHF,TGTGCCAGCAGCCAAGTACAGGGTTTTAGTAATAATTCACCCCTCCACTTT,TRBJ1-6,.,17,TRBV4-2,once
CASSLNGGGEKLFF,TGTGCCAGCAGTTTAAACGGGGGTGGGGAAAAACTGTTTTTT,TRBJ1-4,.,14,TRBV27,.
CASSGRDRNLLFSSGANVLTF,TGTGCCAGCAGTGGCCGGGACAGAAATCTACTCTTTTCCTCTGGGGCCAACGTCCTGACTTTC,TRBJ2-6,TRBD1,21,TRBV28,few
CASRPLGSSYNSPLHF,TGTGCCAGTAGACCATTAGGGAGCTCCTATAATTCACCCCTCCACTTT,TRBJ1-6,.,16,TRBV19,.
CASSGYRGSLGQPQHF,TGTGCCAGCAGTGGGTACAGGGGGAGTCTCGGTCAGCCCCAGCATTTT,TRBJ1-5,TRBD1,16,TRBV6-1,.
CASSQVPSGRRTDTQYF,TGTGCCAGCAGCCAAGTTCCTAGCGGGAGGAGAACAGATACGCAGTATTTT,TRBJ2-3,TRBD2,17,TRBV3-1/TRBV3-2,.
CAGKNRRGYTF,TGTGCCGGAAAAAACAGGCGTGGCTACACCTTC,TRBJ1-2,.,11,TRBV30,once
CASSFRTGVEPPGTQYF,TGTGCCAGCAGCTTCCGGACAGGGGTTGAGCCCCCCGGTACGCAGTATTTT,TRBJ2-3,TRBD1,17,TRBV5-4,.
CASSIGTSIEGFF,TGTGCCAGTAGTATTGGGACTTCGATCGAGGGTTTCTTT,TRBJ1-1,.,13,TRBV19,few
CASSQEGSGSFSYEQYF,TGTGCCAGCAGCCAAGAGGGTAGCGGGAGTTTCTCCTACGAGCAGTACTTC,TRBJ2-7,TRBD2,17,TRBV14,.
CASSSKLAGSYNEQFF,TGTGCCAGCAGTTCGAAACTAGCGGGGTCCTACAATGAGCAGTTCTTC,TRBJ2-1,TRBD2,16,TRBV6-5,.
CASRGQSSYEQYF,TGTGCCAGCAGAGGACAGAGCTCCTACGAGCAGTACTTC,TRBJ2-7,.,13,TRBV6-5,.
CASAPGQEPNTEAFF,TGTGCCAGCGCTCCGGGACAGGAGCCGAATACTGAAGCTTTCTTT,TRBJ1-1,TRBD1,15,TRBV11-2,.
CASSPGQRNQPQHF,TGTGCCAGCAGCCCGGGACAGCGCAATCAGCCCCAGCATTTT,TRBJ1-5,TRBD1,14,TRBV28,.
CASSVGGSGDNNEQFF,TGTGCCAGCAGCGTAGGGGGTAGCGGGGACAACAATGAGCAGTTCTTC,TRBJ2-1,TRBD2,16,TRBV9,.
CATSRILGGSGSQHF,TGTGCCACCAGCAGAATTCTAGGGGGAAGTGGGTCCCAGCATTTT,TRBJ1-5,.,15,TRBV15,.
CASSYLAISDTQYF,TGTGCCAGCAGCTATCTAGCGATCTCAGATACGCAGTATTTT,TRBJ2-3,.,14,TRBV7-9,once
CASSTQQGIGEQYF,TGTGCCAGCAGCACCCAACAGGGGATCGGGGAGCAGTACTTC,TRBJ2-7,TRBD1,14,TRBV7-9,.